The next 20 T cell receptor beta chains were all read from a single sample in a study of T cell responses to AZD1222 COVID-19 vaccine. TCRdb's copy holds only in-frame clones and misses some; the assay was immunoSEQ multiplex PCR. The data contain roughly 110,000 clones, about 90% of them singletons. Sample: peripheral blood, taken 28 days after the second AZD1222 dose. The receptors stem from an adult who received the AZD1222 COVID-19 vaccine.

This clone was seen once. V usage is TRBV7-9 and J usage is TRBJ1-4, with unresolved D. The CDR3 covers 14 residues. Trimming removed 0 bases from V and 7 bases from J, with 9 bases in between. The germline gives CDR1 SEHNR, CDR2 FQNEAQ (reference sequence). This chain's CDR3 is CASSLAHPREKLFF. The CDR3 nucleotides are TGTGCCAGCAGCTTAGCACATCCTCGTGAAAAACTGTTTTTT.

V is TRBV19 and J is TRBJ1-2; 8 nucleotides line up with TRBD1. Germline CDR1 and CDR2: LNHDA and SQIVND (reference sequence). The CDR3 is 14 amino acids. J gave up 4 bases and V 4 bases, and 5 bases lay outside the gene matches. The CDR3 DNA is TGTGCCAGTAGTAGCCGGACAGGGTCCTATGGCTACACCTTC. Translating gives CASSSRTGSYGYTF. Using reference TRBV19 and TRBJ1-2 for the parts outside the CDR3, the full variable domain is DGGITQSPKYLFRKEGQNVTLSCEQNLNHDAMYWYRQDPGQGLRLIYYSQIVNDFQKGDIAEGYSVSREKKESFPLTVTSAQKNPTAFYLCASSSRTGSYGYTFGSGTRLTVV.

V and J are TRBV4-3 and TRBJ2-1; TRBD2 might be the D (6 bases). Trimming pared 0 bases from V and 7 bases from J, leaving 19 bases between. The CDR3 spans 17 residues. From germline, CDR1 is LGHNA and CDR2 YSLEER. The CDR3 loop is CASSQDGEGGVANEQFF. CDR3 nucleotides: TGCGCCAGCAGCCAAGACGGCGAGGGAGGAGTGGCAAATGAGCAGTTCTTC.

The V gene is TRBV19, the J gene TRBJ1-4; 7 bases map to TRBD1. The J segment lost 3 bases and the V segment lost 4 bases, leaving 5 bases of the junction unmatched. In germline, CDR1 is LNHDA, CDR2 SQIVND (reference sequence). The CDR3 is made up of 15 amino acids. The CDR3 region is CASSTNRGPNEKLFF. In nucleotides, the CDR3 is TGTGCCAGTAGTACCAACAGGGGTCCTAATGAAAAACTGTTTTTT. The complete variable domain, with remaining parts taken from reference TRBV19 and TRBJ1-4, reads DGGITQSPKYLFRKEGQNVTLSCEQNLNHDAMYWYRQDPGQGLRLIYYSQIVNDFQKGDIAEGYSVSREKKESFPLTVTSAQKNPTAFYLCASSTNRGPNEKLFFGSGTQLSVL.

This rearrangement joins TRBV12-3 or TRBV12-4 to TRBJ2-5, with D maybe TRBD2 (7 bases). The CDR3 covers 13 residues. With 2 bases removed from V and 5 bases from J, the gap between germline ends came to 9 bases. The CDR3 protein is CASSLTGGETQYF. CDR3 in DNA: TGTGCCAGCAGTTTAACGGGGGGCGAGACCCAGTACTTC.

The chain is built from TRBV18 and TRBJ1-5; D is undetermined. V lost 4 bases, J lost 1 base, and 14 bases lay in between. The CDR3 is 16 amino acids. Germline-derived CDR1 and CDR2 are KGHSH and LQKENI. The DNA of the CDR3 is TGTGCCAGCTCACTATCACATGTGTCAAGCAATCAGCCCCAGCATTTT. Protein: CASSLSHVSSNQPQHF.

The rearrangement joins TRBV4-2 to TRBJ1-2; TRBD1 matches 8 bases. Germline V gene data show CDR1 as LGHNA and CDR2 as YNFKEQ. The trim removed 4 bases at V and 2 bases at J, leaving 9 bases unmatched. This CDR3 is built from 16 residues. The CDR3 DNA reads as TGTGCCAGCAGCCTAATAGGGACAGGTGAAAACTATGGCTACACCTTC. Translation: CASSLIGTGENYGYTF.

The CDR3 sequence is CASSPLGQGAGGYTF. CDR3 coding DNA: TGTGCCAGCAGTCCGCTCGGACAGGGGGCCGGGGGCTACACCTTC. The rearrangement links TRBV27 to TRBJ1-2; 11 nucleotides align to TRBD1. The V gene's germline CDR1 is MNHEY and CDR2 SMNVEV (reference sequence). This CDR3 comprises 15 residues. After removal of 5 bases from V and 8 bases from J, the junction contained 10 bases not matched to a gene.

The V call is TRBV6-4, the J call TRBJ2-3; TRBD2 aligns across 14 bases. V shed 6 bases and J 4 bases; nucleotides not matched to a gene: 3. CDR3 size: 15 residues. The germline V gene encodes CDR1 MRHNA and CDR2 SNTAGT. Here the CDR3 DNA reads TGTGCCAGCAGCGGGACTAGCGGGAGTCCAGATACGCAGTATTTT. Translated: CASSGTSGSPDTQYF.

In DNA, the CDR3 is TGTGCCAGCAGTTTACGAGGTTCCTATAATTCACCCCTCCACTTT. The encoded protein is CASSLRGSYNSPLHF. This sequence joins TRBV28 and TRBJ1-6; D call uncertain. Germline lookup yields CDR1 MDHEN and CDR2 SYDVKM. V lost 2 bases to trimming and J lost 1 base, with 6 bases between them. The CDR3 has 15 amino acids.

This chain links TRBV6-6 with TRBJ1-3; no definite D call. The CDR3 is 15 amino acids. The germline V gene encodes CDR1 MNHNY and CDR2 SVGAGI (reference sequence). Trimming took 6 bases from V and 7 from J, leaving 19 bases between them. CDR3 loop: CASSHSGSSDNTIYF. For the CDR3, the DNA is TGTGCCAGCAGCCACTCGGGGAGTTCAGATAACACCATATATTTT.

This rearrangement joins TRBV5-1 to TRBJ1-3; a possible D gene is TRBD1 (5 bases). CDR1 is SGHRS, CDR2 YFSETQ, per germline. Trimming shortened V by 0 bases and J by 4 bases, and 20 bases separated the two germline ends. CDR3 length: 18 amino acids. The CDR3 is CASSLEALGPGGGNTIYF. DNA for the CDR3: TGCGCCAGCAGCTTGGAAGCTCTAGGACCGGGGGGAGGAAACACCATATATTTT.

The rearrangement uses TRBV3-1 (or the pseudogene TRBV3-2) and TRBJ1-2; D is unresolved. V lost 1 base and J lost 7, with 13 bases in between. The CDR3 totals 14 residues. The germline V gene has CDR1 LGHDT and CDR2 YNNKEL (reference sequence). The CDR3 protein is CASSQVPGSSGYTF. The CDR3 DNA follows: TGTGCCAGCAGCCAAGTCCCGGGGTCGAGTGGCTACACCTTC.

This rearrangement joins TRBV6-1 to TRBJ2-3, with TRBD2 identical over 11 bases. Trimming took 4 bases from V and 4 from J; bases not matched to a gene: 13. Germline V lookup: CDR1 MNHNS, CDR2 SASEGT. This CDR3 is built from 18 residues. The CDR3 loop reads CASSGLKKLAGAADTQYF. CDR3 in DNA: TGTGCCAGCAGTGGACTGAAAAAACTAGCGGGAGCCGCAGATACGCAGTATTTT.

V and J are TRBV18 and TRBJ2-1, with 12 bases matching TRBD2. J was trimmed by 3 bases and V by 2 bases; bases with no gene match: 11. CDR3 length: 19 amino acids. In germline, CDR1 is KGHSH, CDR2 LQKENI. CDR3 bases: TGTGCCAGCTCACCAGGGGCTAGCGGGAGGGCCGGGTTCTACAATGAGCAGTTCTTC. Protein sequence: CASSPGASGRAGFYNEQFF.

The sample holds one count of this clone. J is TRBJ2-2 and V is TRBV7-3, with D possibly called TRBD1 or TRBD2 (5 bases each). With 2 bases removed from V and 6 bases from J, the gap between germline ends came to 16 bases. CDR1 is SGHTA and CDR2 is FQGTGA in the germline V gene. This CDR3 is built from 16 residues. The CDR3 loop is CASSLEGRTRSGELFF. CDR3 DNA sequence: TGTGCCAGCAGCTTAGAGGGGCGAACGCGTTCCGGGGAGCTGTTTTTT.

The rearrangement links TRBV7-6 to TRBJ2-3; maybe TRBD1 (5 bases). This CDR3 spans 15 amino acids. V dropped 2 bases and J dropped 1 base, with 10 bases sitting between them. CDR1 SGHVS and CDR2 FNYEAQ come from the germline V gene. CDR3 in amino acids: CASSLMQGGTDTQYF. Written as DNA, the CDR3 is TGTGCCAGCAGCTTAATGCAGGGTGGCACAGATACGCAGTATTTT. Full variable domain (remainder filled in from reference TRBV7-6 and TRBJ2-3): GAGVSQSPRYKVTKRGQDVALRCDPISGHVSLYWYRQALGQGPEFLTYFNYEAQQDKSGLPNDRFSAERPEGSISTLTIQRTEQRDSAMYRCASSLMQGGTDTQYFGPGTRLTVL.

The genes are TRBV3-1 (or the pseudogene TRBV3-2) and TRBJ1-1; D not resolved. The length of the CDR3 is 17 residues. V lost 0 bases, J lost 0 bases, and 14 bases lay in between. Germline CDR1 and CDR2: LGHDT and YNNKEL (reference sequence). This CDR3 is CASSQDLNRGLNTEAFF. The CDR3 nucleotides are TGTGCCAGCAGCCAAGATCTTAATCGGGGTTTGAACACTGAAGCTTTCTTT.

V gene TRBV19 combines with J gene TRBJ1-1; TRBD1 is a possible D gene (6 bases). Germline assignment: CDR1 LNHDA and CDR2 SQIVND (reference sequence). The V end was cut by 8 bases, the J end by 4 bases, with 14 bases between. This CDR3 is 13 amino acids long. Written as DNA, the CDR3 is TGTGCCAGTCGCAGGGGATTTGGCACTGAAGCTTTCTTT. The encoded protein is CASRRGFGTEAFF.

The CDR3 sequence is CASLDEQYF. CDR3 DNA sequence: TGTGCCAGCTTAGACGAGCAGTACTTC. The J gene is TRBJ2-7, the V gene TRBV11-3; D remains unclear. There are 9 residues in the CDR3. In germline, CDR1 is SGHNT, CDR2 YENEEA. Between the trimmed V and J ends, which lost 8 bases and 5 bases, there was a span of 4 bases.